This T cell receptor beta chain was identified in a study of a mutant IDH1 vaccine in newly diagnosed glioma. Study details: Treated patients comprised about 60% males and roughly 40% females, mean age around 40 years. Patients were pretreated with radiotherapy, temozolomide, or both, mostly both.

The CDR3 is 18 residues long. Looked up from germline, CDR1 is SGHNT and CDR2 is YYREEE (reference sequence). The V and J ends lost 4 bases and 2 bases respectively, with 21 bases between them. Time point here: baseline, week 1 (first vaccination visit). Treatment here: pre-vaccination baseline after standard-of-care therapy. Study-level points and caveats: Pseudoprogression looked unconnected to shifts in top peripheral T cell clonotypes. Patients showed vaccine-induced immune responses at a rate of approximately 93%.

TCRdb's table, derived via immunoSEQ multiplex PCR, lists solely in-frame clones and lacks some. The sample carries roughly 19,000 clones, around 85% recorded once. A remark on this clone: What it recognizes is unknown.

This sequence joins TRBV5-4 and TRBJ2-2, with a tentative D call TRBD1 (7 bases). The TCR originated in a man in his forties with glioma. The source material was PBMCs, sampled from a glioma patient treated with radiotherapy, temozolomide or both. The CDR3 region is CASSEETRGEINTGELFF. In DNA, the CDR3 is TGTGCCAGCAGCGAAGAGACCAGGGGGGAAATTAACACCGGGGAGCTGTTTTTT. The full variable domain, its missing parts supplied by reference TRBV5-4 and TRBJ2-2, is ETGVTQSPTHLIKTRGQQVTLRCSSQSGHNTVSWYQQALGQGPQFIFQYYREEENGRGNFPPRFSGLQFPNYSSELNVNALELDDSALYLCASSEETRGEINTGELFFGEGSRLTVL.